The 21 T cell receptor beta chains below all came from one sample that was sequenced in a study of T cell repertoires in cytomegalovirus infection. These receptors' antigens are unknown. MiXCR, run by TCRdb on the reads, gives a single entry per CDR3 protein. The table includes roughly 860,000 distinct CDR3 sequences, approximately 32% detected once. The input for sequencing was cultured CD8+ T cells from PBMCs, taken from culture after CMV antigen stimulation. The receptor source for this set is a human donor in good health (CMV status not recorded). Some clones in this sample may be carry-over from other donors' samples.

This chain links TRBV27 with TRBJ1-2; no reliable D call. This CDR3 comprises 14 residues. V was clipped by 9 bases and J by 3 bases, with 17 bases between them. The germline gives CDR1 MNHEY, CDR2 SMNVEV (reference sequence). The CDR3 here is CARDYTDGYYGYTF. CDR3 coding DNA: TGTGCCAGGGACTATACGGACGGATACTATGGCTACACCTTC.

The V gene is TRBV6-2 or TRBV6-3, the J gene TRBJ1-4, with unresolved D. Trimming pared 5 bases from V and 6 bases from J, leaving 19 bases between. Looked up from germline, CDR1 is MNHEY and CDR2 is SVGEGT. CDR3 length: 16 residues. Here the CDR3 reads CASSRVVVRADEKLFF. The DNA of the CDR3 is TGTGCCAGCAGTCGCGTGGTGGTCCGGGCGGATGAAAAACTGTTTTTT.

This clonotype was counted between two and nine times. V is TRBV12-3 or TRBV12-4 and J is TRBJ1-2; 7 positions match TRBD1. The ends lost 3 bases at V and 0 bases at J; junction bases unmatched: 10. This CDR3 contains 17 residues. The CDR3 DNA follows: TGTGCCAGCAGTTTCCTACTCGACAGGGAAACTAACTATGGCTACACCTTC. It translates to CASSFLLDRETNYGYTF.

This clonotype came up many times. This chain uses TRBV7-8 with TRBJ2-7; TRBD1 agrees at 10 bases. The CDR3 covers 16 residues. The germline V gene encodes CDR1 SGHVS and CDR2 FQNEAQ. J gave up 4 bases and V 5 bases, and 11 bases lay outside the gene matches. CDR3 nucleotide sequence: TGTGCCAGCAGCACCCCTAGGGACAGGGGAGGGTACGAGCAGTACGTC. It encodes CASSTPRDRGGYEQYV.

The chain links TRBV3-1 to TRBJ2-5; 7 bases align to TRBD2. The V segment lost 4 bases and the J segment 2 bases; nucleotides outside the gene matches: 10. CDR1 and CDR2 from the germline V gene are LGHDT and YNNKEL (reference sequence). The CDR3 has 16 amino acids. The CDR3 spells CASSPIDDGGQETQYF. Here the CDR3 DNA reads TGTGCCAGCAGCCCCATAGACGACGGGGGGCAAGAGACCCAGTACTTC.

This clonotype was detected a few times. In DNA, the CDR3 is TGTGCCAGCAGCCCGAGTAAATACACCGGGGAGCTGTTTTTT. Protein sequence: CASSPSKYTGELFF. V is TRBV11-1 and J is TRBJ2-2; D unclear. The CDR3 runs to 14 residues. V was pared by 5 bases and J by 3 bases, with 10 bases between. Looked up from germline, CDR1 is SGHAT and CDR2 is FQDESV (reference sequence).

The chain couples TRBV6-8 to TRBJ1-3; possibly TRBD1 for D (5 bases). V dropped 6 bases and J dropped 0 bases, with 15 bases sitting between them. The germline CDR1 and CDR2 sequences are MNHGY and SAAAGT. The CDR3 is 16 residues long. The CDR3, as DNA: TGTGCCAGCAGCCCCGCGGGACCGTACTCTGGAAACACCATATATTTT. It translates to CASSPAGPYSGNTIYF.

This clonotype has ten or more counts. The genes are TRBV7-8 and TRBJ2-2, with D tentatively TRBD2 (5 bases). The CDR3 is 15 amino acids. CDR1 is SGHVS, CDR2 FQNEAQ, per germline. V was cut by 0 bases and J by 3 bases, with 8 bases left in between. CDR3 in amino acids: CASSLAFGDTGELFF. CDR3 bases: TGTGCCAGCAGCTTAGCGTTCGGGGACACCGGGGAGCTGTTTTTT.

This clonotype appeared a few times. The rearrangement links TRBV12-3 or TRBV12-4 to TRBJ2-1; 9 bases fit TRBD1. With 11 bases clipped from V and 6 bases from J, the junction kept 11 bases outside the gene matches. The CDR3 is made up of 14 amino acids. CDR3 nucleotide sequence: TGTGCCGGGGGAGCCGGGACAGGGTTCAATGAGCAGTTCTTC. Protein sequence: CAGGAGTGFNEQFF.

The chain joins TRBV27 to TRBJ1-5, with 8 bases matching TRBD1. The V gene's germline CDR1 is MNHEY and CDR2 SMNVEV (reference sequence). The CDR3 sequence is 14 residues long. Trimming removed 8 bases from V and 1 base from J; junction bases left unmatched: 4. CDR3 in amino acids: CASGRTGSNQPQHF. The CDR3 DNA is TGTGCCAGCGGTCGGACAGGGAGCAATCAGCCCCAGCATTTT.

J is TRBJ1-5 and V is TRBV9; possibly TRBD1 for D (5 bases). This CDR3 is built from 14 residues. The germline V gene has CDR1 SGDLS and CDR2 YYNGEE. Trimming stripped 4 bases from V and 3 bases from J, with 11 bases between. The CDR3 DNA reads TGTGCCAGCAGCCCTCAGGACACCAATCAGCCCCAGCATTTT. Its protein is CASSPQDTNQPQHF.

This chain joins TRBV5-6 and TRBJ2-4; D remains unclear. Germline V lookup: CDR1 SGHDT, CDR2 YYEEEE. This CDR3 is 14 amino acids long. The V end lost 2 bases, the J end lost 0 bases, and 6 bases lay between the germline ends. The CDR3 DNA sequence: TGTGCCAGCAGCTTTGCGGTAGCCAAAAACATTCAGTACTTC. It encodes CASSFAVAKNIQYF.

The chain links TRBV20-1 to TRBJ1-1; 9 positions match TRBD1. Germline V lookup: CDR1 DFQATT, CDR2 SNEGSKA (reference sequence). V was pared by 2 bases and J by 1 base, with 14 bases of the junction left unmatched. The CDR3 is 18 residues long. The CDR3: CSARPYSTGGEGNTEAFF. The DNA of the CDR3 is TGCAGTGCTAGACCCTATTCAACAGGGGGCGAAGGGAACACTGAAGCTTTCTTT.

This clonotype was found once. The genes are TRBV19 and TRBJ2-1; 10 positions agree with TRBD1. The CDR3 extends over 14 amino acids. Germline loops: CDR1 LNHDA, CDR2 SQIVND (reference sequence). The junction had 2 bases not matched to a gene; V was cut back by 5 bases and J by 4 bases. The CDR3 region is CASSGTGAYNEQFF. The CDR3 DNA sequence: TGTGCCAGTAGTGGGACAGGGGCTTACAATGAGCAGTTCTTC.

The chain has TRBV11-3 and TRBJ2-3, with a weak D call TRBD2 (5 bases). Trimming pared 1 base from V and 8 bases from J, leaving 10 bases between. Germline CDR1 reads SGHNT; CDR2 reads YENEEA. The CDR3 runs to 13 residues. CDR3 nucleotide sequence: TGTGCCAGCAGCTTAGGGGCTAGCAGTACGCAGTATTTT. Encoded protein: CASSLGASSTQYF.

The J gene is TRBJ1-2, the V gene TRBV7-9; 12 bases line up with TRBD1. The V gene's germline CDR1 is SEHNR and CDR2 FQNEAQ (reference sequence). J was trimmed by 10 bases and V by 4 bases; bases with no gene match: 16. The CDR3 length is 17 residues. CDR3 sequence: CASSSSGQGALVSDYTF. The DNA of the CDR3 is TGTGCCAGCAGCTCCTCGGGACAGGGGGCTTTGGTCAGTGACTACACCTTC.

The chain has TRBV5-6 and TRBJ1-6, with D perhaps matching TRBD1 (5 bases). Trimming shortened V by 7 bases and J by 7 bases, and 21 bases separated the two germline ends. The CDR3 runs 16 residues. Germline V CDR1 and CDR2: SGHDT, YYEEEE. The CDR3 DNA reads TGTGCCAGCGCTCCGAGGGACCGACGACAGAATTCACCCCTCCACTTT. This encodes CASAPRDRRQNSPLHF.

Note on this clonotype: Since a much larger clone is just one base distant, this may be a read error. The V gene is TRBV7-2, the J gene TRBJ1-5; D gene ambiguous. In germline, CDR1 is SGHTA, CDR2 FQGNSA. CDR3 size: 14 residues. The CDR3 sequence: CAGSPGWGNQPQHF. The CDR3 DNA reads TGTGCCGGCAGCCCTGGTTGGGGCAATCAGCCCCAGCATTTT.

This chain uses TRBV14 with TRBJ1-2, with 8 bases fitting TRBD1. V lost 6 bases and J lost 3; bases outside the gene matches: 9. This CDR3 contains 15 residues. Germline CDR1 SGHDN, CDR2 FVKESK. The CDR3 bases are TGTGCCAGCAGTCAATTCGGACAGGGCTACTATGGCTACACCTTC. Translating gives CASSQFGQGYYGYTF.

In this sample, this clonotype turned up a few times. The chain has TRBV19 and TRBJ2-7, with a tentative D call TRBD2 (6 bases). Germline assignment: CDR1 LNHDA and CDR2 SQIVND (reference sequence). The V gene lost 4 bases and the J gene lost 0 bases, with 19 bases spanning the gap. The CDR3 is 17 residues long. The CDR3 reads CASSRPGTGLSSYEQYF. CDR3 bases: TGTGCCAGTAGTAGGCCCGGGACTGGACTGAGCTCCTACGAGCAGTACTTC.

This clonotype came up a few times. In nucleotides, the CDR3 is TGTGCCAGCAGCGTAGCTTTGACAGACTCCTACGAGCAGTACTTC. Encoded protein: CASSVALTDSYEQYF. This chain links TRBV9 with TRBJ2-7; D possibly corresponds to TRBD1 (5 bases). Germline-derived CDR1 and CDR2 are SGDLS and YYNGEE. CDR3 length: 15 amino acids. V was clipped by 0 bases and J by 0 bases, with 10 bases between them.